The rows below give T cell receptor beta chains drawn from one sample of a study of T cell responses to AZD1222 COVID-19 vaccine. Method: immunoSEQ multiplex PCR; TCRdb's copy keeps in-frame clones and lacks some. Altogether around 130,000 clones are present, about 88% being singletons, with the ten largest covering 7.6%. The sequencing here drew on peripheral blood, taken on day 0 of AZD1222 vaccination. The receptors originated from an adult in good health. Each CDR3 is given with its conserved first and last residue.

j_gene: TRBJ2-7; v_gene: TRBV6-5; CDR3aa: CASSKGFGLAYEQYF
j_gene: TRBJ1-2; v_gene: TRBV28; CDR3aa: CASRWPGSYTF
j_gene: TRBJ1-5; v_gene: TRBV5-8; CDR3aa: CASSLDGHLSNQPQHF
j_gene: TRBJ2-6; v_gene: TRBV18; CDR3aa: CASSPPVGLAGEEPSGANVLTF
j_gene: TRBJ1-5; v_gene: TRBV19; CDR3aa: CASSIIDSYNQPQHF
j_gene: TRBJ2-5; v_gene: TRBV7-2; CDR3aa: CASSLNPGQRGETQYF
j_gene: TRBJ2-7; v_gene: TRBV6-5; CDR3aa: CASRSTGTELYEQYF
j_gene: TRBJ1-5; v_gene: TRBV27; CDR3aa: CASSQILDNQPQHF
j_gene: TRBJ2-7; v_gene: TRBV19; CDR3aa: CASSTGTGTYEQYF
j_gene: TRBJ1-3; v_gene: TRBV5-4; CDR3aa: CASSSGQDHSGNTIYF
j_gene: TRBJ1-6; v_gene: TRBV5-6; CDR3aa: CASSTVEGASYNSPLHF
j_gene: TRBJ1-6; v_gene: TRBV30; CDR3aa: CAWSGGTGVSSYNSPLHF
j_gene: TRBJ1-2; v_gene: TRBV7-9; CDR3aa: CASSGRGLYGYTF
j_gene: TRBJ2-3; v_gene: TRBV9; CDR3aa: CASSALGLVGRDTQYF
j_gene: TRBJ1-6; v_gene: TRBV15; CDR3aa: CATSRAGQGPLHF
j_gene: TRBJ1-2; v_gene: TRBV30; CDR3aa: CAWAATTLRGRANYGYTF
j_gene: TRBJ1-1; v_gene: TRBV3-1/TRBV3-2; CDR3aa: CASSQGDREKAFF
j_gene: TRBJ1-3; v_gene: TRBV10-1; CDR3aa: CATTDRIGNTIYF
j_gene: TRBJ1-1; v_gene: TRBV9; CDR3aa: CASSLAALGTEAFF
j_gene: TRBJ2-3; v_gene: TRBV3-1/TRBV3-2; CDR3aa: CASSQDGLAGGTDTQYF
j_gene: TRBJ2-1; v_gene: TRBV12-3/TRBV12-4; CDR3aa: CASSLNNEQFF
j_gene: TRBJ2-6; v_gene: TRBV5-1; CDR3aa: CASSLGQGAGANVLTF
j_gene: TRBJ2-3; v_gene: TRBV5-1; CDR3aa: CASSRGTSGTSTDTQYF
j_gene: TRBJ2-5; v_gene: TRBV7-5; CDR3aa: CARSLPPSAETQYF
j_gene: TRBJ2-3; v_gene: TRBV11-2; CDR3aa: CASSPQTRGADTQYF
j_gene: TRBJ2-2; v_gene: TRBV2; CDR3aa: CASSGPTGKRNTGELFF
j_gene: TRBJ1-1; v_gene: TRBV15; CDR3aa: CATSTSSREAFF
j_gene: TRBJ2-7; v_gene: TRBV10-3; CDR3aa: CAISESDQGHEQYF
j_gene: TRBJ2-7; v_gene: TRBV27; CDR3aa: CASSSLKWGLGNEQYF
j_gene: TRBJ1-2; v_gene: TRBV10-2; CDR3aa: CASSDGTGYGYTF
j_gene: TRBJ1-1; v_gene: TRBV3-1/TRBV3-2; CDR3aa: CASSQAVGGSGGAFF
j_gene: TRBJ1-5; v_gene: TRBV5-1; CDR3aa: CASSLGDGLGQPQHF
j_gene: TRBJ2-3; v_gene: TRBV7-6; CDR3aa: CASSPRGPSTDTQYF
j_gene: TRBJ2-5; v_gene: TRBV5-1; CDR3aa: CASSLAGGRETQYF
j_gene: TRBJ1-6; v_gene: TRBV7-2; CDR3aa: CASNHRRGNSPLHF